These T cell receptor beta chains were read from a single sample in a study of OX40 agonist ivuxolimab in advanced cancers. Data came from immunoSEQ multiplex PCR; TCRdb stores just in-frame clones and leaves some out. The data show around 40,000 clones, 70% to 85% seen once. Sample: CD4+ or CD8+ T cells sorted from blood, taken in a trial of the OX40 agonist ivuxolimab. The source of these receptors is an adult with an advanced solid tumor such as melanoma, head and neck, liver or kidney cancer. Each CDR3 is given with its conserved first and last residue. D genes are given only for firm matches. Not every row has a clone size; where given, it reads once, few, many or a size class.

>NA|NA|TRBV4-2|TRBJ1-1
CASSLGVNTEAFF
TGTGCCAGCTCTCTGGGCGTGAACACTGAAGCTTTCTTT
>NA|NA|TRBV6-5|TRBJ2-7
CASSSSRTYEQYF
TGTGCCAGCAGTTCGTCCAGGACCTACGAGCAGTACTTC
>few|NA|TRBV30|TRBJ2-7
CAWKRASSKYEQYF
TGTGCCTGGAAAAGGGCCAGCTCAAAGTACGAGCAGTACTTC
>NA|TRBD2|TRBV7-9|TRBJ2-1
CASSLPLAGVQNEQFF
TGTGCCAGCAGCTTACCCCTAGCGGGAGTACAGAATGAGCAGTTCTTC
>NA|NA|TRBV19|TRBJ1-5
CASRALGWYSNQPQHF
TGTGCCAGTAGGGCCTTAGGGTGGTATAGCAATCAGCCCCAGCATTTT
>NA|NA|TRBV6-1|TRBJ2-2
CASSGVFTGGADTGELFF
TGTGCCAGCAGTGGGGTCTTCACTGGGGGGGCTGACACCGGGGAGCTGTTTTTT
>NA|TRBD1|TRBV7-9|TRBJ1-1
CASSRGQGEEAFF
TGTGCCAGCAGCCGGGGACAGGGAGAGGAAGCTTTCTTT
>once|NA|TRBV11-2|TRBJ2-1
CASSFTIYNEQFF
TGTGCCAGCAGCTTTACTATCTACAATGAGCAGTTCTTC
>NA|NA|TRBV11-2|TRBJ1-5
CASSFGFPGDQPQHF
TGTGCCAGCAGCTTCGGTTTCCCAGGGGATCAGCCCCAGCATTTT
>NA|NA|TRBV19|TRBJ1-2
CASSYQPSNYGYTF
TGTGCCAGTAGCTATCAGCCCTCTAACTATGGCTACACCTTC
>NA|TRBD1|TRBV2|TRBJ2-7
CASWSPLLRDSSYEQYF
TGTGCCAGCTGGTCCCCTCTTCTCAGGGACAGCTCCTACGAGCAGTACTTC
>NA|TRBD1|TRBV19|TRBJ2-2
CASNFRQGTGELFF
TGTGCCAGTAACTTTAGACAGGGCACCGGGGAGCTGTTTTTT
>NA|NA|TRBV5-1|TRBJ2-1
CASRQDDYSYNEQFF
TGCGCCAGCAGACAAGATGACTATTCCTACAATGAGCAGTTCTTC
>NA|TRBD1|TRBV7-9|TRBJ2-7
CASSYRQGTGEQYF
TGTGCCAGCAGCTATAGACAGGGTACAGGCGAGCAGTACTTC
>NA|TRBD2|TRBV29-1|TRBJ2-3
CSVEGTSGIGTQYF
TGCAGCGTTGAAGGGACTAGCGGAATCGGTACGCAGTATTTT
>NA|NA|TRBV5-1|TRBJ2-1
CASSLLGDGEQFF
TGCGCCAGCAGCTTGCTGGGGGACGGTGAGCAGTTCTTC
>NA|NA|TRBV18|TRBJ1-6
CASSQSSYNSPLHF
TGTGCCAGCTCTCAGAGCTCCTATAATTCACCCCTCCACTTT
>few|NA|TRBV9|TRBJ1-1
CASSPTLAGTSTEAFF
TGTGCCAGCAGCCCAACACTGGCGGGGACCTCCACTGAAGCTTTCTTT
>NA|TRBD1|TRBV6-4|TRBJ2-1
CASRRTGGNEQFF
TGTGCCAGCAGAAGGACAGGAGGTAATGAGCAGTTCTTC
>NA|NA|TRBV10-1|TRBJ2-1
CASSSNSGTRNEQFF
TGCGCCAGCAGTTCTAATAGTGGTACTCGTAATGAGCAGTTCTTC
>NA|NA|TRBV7-2|TRBJ2-7
CASSLDVTNSYEQYF
TGTGCCAGCAGCTTAGATGTGACTAACTCCTACGAGCAGTACTTC
>NA|NA|TRBV5-5|TRBJ2-7
CASSLGGLATYEQYF
TGTGCCAGCAGCTTGGGCGGTCTGGCGACCTACGAGCAGTACTTC
>NA|TRBD2|TRBV7-9|TRBJ2-7
CASSQRRREHYEQYF
TGTGCCAGCAGCCAAAGGCGGCGGGAGCACTACGAGCAGTACTTC
>NA|NA|TRBV27|TRBJ2-3
CASSKDRAGGTDTQYF
TGTGCCAGCAGTAAGGACAGAGCGGGTGGCACAGATACGCAGTATTTT
>NA|NA|TRBV11-2|TRBJ2-7
CASSRIYEQYF
TGTGCCAGCAGCCGCATCTACGAGCAGTACTTC
>NA|NA|TRBV9|TRBJ1-6
CASSVETGLGSPLHF
TGTGCCAGCAGCGTAGAGACGGGGCTGGGTTCACCCCTCCACTTT
>few|NA|TRBV19|TRBJ1-5
CASRGGVNQPQHF
TGTGCCAGTAGGGGGGGAGTCAATCAGCCCCAGCATTTT
>few|TRBD1|TRBV19|TRBJ1-1
CASSMTGKTEAFF
TGTGCCAGTAGTATGACAGGGAAGACTGAAGCTTTCTTT
>NA|TRBD1|TRBV7-9|TRBJ1-1
CASNFRDRGLNTEAFF
TGTGCCAGCAACTTCCGCGACAGGGGCCTGAACACTGAAGCTTTCTTT
>NA|NA|TRBV29-1|TRBJ1-1
CSVEWAGGLNTEAFF
TGCAGCGTTGAGTGGGCAGGTGGGTTGAACACTGAAGCTTTCTTT
>few|TRBD2|TRBV6-6|TRBJ2-3
CASSPLAGGVTDTQYF
TGTGCCAGCAGTCCCCTTGCGGGAGGGGTCACAGATACGCAGTATTTT
>NA|NA|TRBV7-2|TRBJ1-3
CASSWGPSSGNTIYF
TGTGCCAGCAGCTGGGGACCGAGCTCTGGAAACACCATATATTTT
>once|NA|TRBV6-5|TRBJ2-1
CASRRGAGVDNEQFF
TGTGCCAGCCGACGTGGGGCAGGGGTGGACAATGAGCAGTTCTTC
>NA|NA|TRBV12-1|TRBJ2-7
CASNRFRIAPISYEQYF
TGTGCCAGCAACCGTTTTAGGATAGCGCCCATCTCCTACGAGCAGTACTTC
>NA|TRBD1|TRBV4-1|TRBJ2-2
CASSQDLDRALELFF
TGCGCCAGCAGCCAAGATCTGGACAGGGCCTTAGAGCTGTTTTTT
>NA|TRBD1|TRBV10-1|TRBJ2-1
CASSTGDMNEQFF
TGCGCCAGCAGCACAGGGGATATGAATGAGCAGTTCTTC
>NA|TRBD2|TRBV2|TRBJ2-3
CASSYSGSGITTSTDTQYF
TGTGCCAGCAGCTATAGTGGGAGCGGGATAACAACTAGCACAGATACGCAGTATTTT
>NA|TRBD2|TRBV11-2|TRBJ2-1
CASSYGTSGIGGQFF
TGTGCCAGCAGCTACGGGACTAGCGGGATAGGGGGGCAGTTCTTC
>NA|NA|TRBV7-9|TRBJ2-3
CASSGTGGRPDTQYF
TGTGCCAGCAGCGGAACAGGAGGGAGGCCAGATACGCAGTATTTT
>NA|NA|TRBV12-2|TRBJ1-3
CASRLALPSDSALYSGNTIYF
TGTGCAAGTCGCTTAGCGCTTCCCTCGGACAGCGCCTTATACTCTGGAAACACCATATATTTT
>NA|NA|TRBV6-1|TRBJ1-6
CASGDRILANSPLHF
TGTGCCAGCGGCGACAGGATCCTGGCCAATTCACCCCTCCACTTT
>NA|NA|TRBV7-6|TRBJ2-7
CASSLDQGLSREQYF
TGTGCCAGCAGCTTAGACCAGGGCCTCTCGAGGGAGCAGTACTTC
>NA|NA|TRBV6-5|TRBJ1-5
CASSYPQAQPQHF
TGTGCCAGCAGTTATCCCCAGGCACAGCCCCAGCATTTT
>NA|NA|TRBV7-6|TRBJ1-6
CASSLARGGNSPLHF
TGTGCCAGCAGCTTAGCTCGGGGGGGCAATTCACCCCTCCACTTT
>NA|NA|TRBV29-1|TRBJ1-1
CSVADSPNTEAFF
TGCAGCGTCGCAGACAGCCCCAACACTGAAGCTTTCTTT
>NA|NA|TRBV19|TRBJ2-5
CASSMRGGRRPQETQYF
TGTGCCAGTAGTATGAGAGGGGGACGGCGCCCTCAAGAGACCCAGTACTTC
>NA|TRBD2|TRBV9|TRBJ2-1
CASSVGLAGGGEQFF
TGTGCCAGCAGCGTGGGACTAGCGGGAGGGGGTGAGCAGTTCTTC
>once|TRBD1|TRBV6-6|TRBJ1-1
CASRGDRVRTEAFF
TGTGCCAGCAGGGGGGACAGGGTTCGGACTGAAGCTTTCTTT
>NA|NA|TRBV5-6|TRBJ2-1
CASSSLTGAVSEQFF
TGTGCCAGCAGCTCCTTAACGGGAGCGGTCAGTGAGCAGTTCTTC
>NA|NA|TRBV29-1|TRBJ1-1
CSVGSGNTEAFF
TGCAGCGTTGGTTCCGGGAACACTGAAGCTTTCTTT
>NA|TRBD1|TRBV6-6|TRBJ2-4
CASRGDRAAKNIQYF
TGTGCCAGCAGAGGGGACAGGGCCGCCAAAAACATTCAGTACTTC
>NA|NA|TRBV29-1|TRBJ2-7
CSVVTGAPGEQYF
TGCAGCGTTGTAACGGGGGCGCCGGGCGAGCAGTACTTC
>NA|NA|TRBV18|TRBJ2-1
CASSENRDSSPSYNEQFF
TGTGCCAGCTCAGAGAACCGGGACTCCTCCCCCTCCTACAATGAGCAGTTCTTC
>once|NA|TRBV5-6|TRBJ1-6
CASSLTSNSPLHF
TGTGCCAGCAGCTTAACGAGTAATTCACCCCTCCACTTT
>NA|NA|TRBV7-6|TRBJ2-1
CASSLQLATYEQFF
TGTGCCAGCAGCTTACAGCTAGCTACCTATGAGCAGTTCTTC
>NA|TRBD1|TRBV29-1|TRBJ1-4
CSVATGKGEKLFF
TGCAGCGTCGCGACAGGGAAAGGTGAAAAACTGTTTTTT
>once|NA|TRBV9|TRBJ1-2
CASSVDNYGYTF
TGTGCCAGCAGCGTGGATAACTATGGCTACACCTTC
>NA|NA|TRBV5-8|TRBJ1-1
CASSLVRNTEAFF
TGTGCCAGCAGCTTGGTCAGGAACACTGAAGCTTTCTTT
>NA|NA|TRBV5-4|TRBJ1-1
CASSSGPTEAFF
TGTGCCAGCAGCTCGGGTCCGACTGAAGCTTTCTTT
>few|NA|TRBV6-5|TRBJ1-1
CASSQTVYTEAFF
TGTGCCAGCAGTCAGACAGTTTACACTGAAGCTTTCTTT